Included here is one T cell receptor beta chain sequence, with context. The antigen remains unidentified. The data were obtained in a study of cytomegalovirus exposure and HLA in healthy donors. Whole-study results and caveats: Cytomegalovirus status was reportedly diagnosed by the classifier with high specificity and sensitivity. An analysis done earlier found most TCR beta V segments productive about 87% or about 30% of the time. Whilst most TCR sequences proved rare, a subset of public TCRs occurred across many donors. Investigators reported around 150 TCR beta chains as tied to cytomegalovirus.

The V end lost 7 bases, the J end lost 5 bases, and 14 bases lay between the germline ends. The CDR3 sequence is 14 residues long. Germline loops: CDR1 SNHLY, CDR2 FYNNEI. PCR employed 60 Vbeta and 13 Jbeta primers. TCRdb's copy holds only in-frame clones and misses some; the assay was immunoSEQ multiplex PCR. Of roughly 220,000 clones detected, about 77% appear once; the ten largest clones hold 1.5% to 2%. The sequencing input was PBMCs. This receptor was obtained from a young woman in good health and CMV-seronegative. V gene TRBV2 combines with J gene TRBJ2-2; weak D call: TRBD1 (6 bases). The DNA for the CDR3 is TGTGCCAGCACAGGGGAAAGTCGAACCGGGGAGCTGTTTTTT. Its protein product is CASTGESRTGELFF.